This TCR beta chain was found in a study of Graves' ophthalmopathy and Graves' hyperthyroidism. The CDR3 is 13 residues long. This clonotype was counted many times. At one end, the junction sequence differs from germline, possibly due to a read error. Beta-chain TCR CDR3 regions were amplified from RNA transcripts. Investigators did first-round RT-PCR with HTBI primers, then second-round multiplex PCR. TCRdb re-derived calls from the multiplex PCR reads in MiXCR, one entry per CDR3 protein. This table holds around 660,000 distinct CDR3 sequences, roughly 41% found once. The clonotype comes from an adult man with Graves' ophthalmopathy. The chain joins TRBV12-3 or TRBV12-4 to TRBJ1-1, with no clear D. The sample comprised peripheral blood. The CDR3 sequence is CASSLAWGTEAFF. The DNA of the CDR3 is TGTGCCAGCAGCTTAGCTTGGGGCACTGAAGCTTTCTTT.